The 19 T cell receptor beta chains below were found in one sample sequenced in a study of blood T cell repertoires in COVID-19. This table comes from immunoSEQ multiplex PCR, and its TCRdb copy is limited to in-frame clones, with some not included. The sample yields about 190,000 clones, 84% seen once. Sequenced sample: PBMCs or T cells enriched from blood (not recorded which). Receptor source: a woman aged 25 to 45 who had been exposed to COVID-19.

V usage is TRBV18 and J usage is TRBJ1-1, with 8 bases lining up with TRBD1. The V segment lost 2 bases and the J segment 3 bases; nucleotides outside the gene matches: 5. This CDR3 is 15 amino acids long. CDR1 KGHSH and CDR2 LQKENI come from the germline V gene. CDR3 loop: CASSPGGTGYTEAFF. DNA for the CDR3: TGTGCCAGCTCACCAGGAGGGACAGGTTACACTGAAGCTTTCTTT.

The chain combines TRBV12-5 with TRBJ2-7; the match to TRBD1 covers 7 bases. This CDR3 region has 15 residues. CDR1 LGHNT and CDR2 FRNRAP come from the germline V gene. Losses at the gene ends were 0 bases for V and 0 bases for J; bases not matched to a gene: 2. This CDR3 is CASGLVRTGSYEQYF. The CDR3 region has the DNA TGTGCTAGTGGTTTGGTTAGGACAGGCTCCTACGAGCAGTACTTC.

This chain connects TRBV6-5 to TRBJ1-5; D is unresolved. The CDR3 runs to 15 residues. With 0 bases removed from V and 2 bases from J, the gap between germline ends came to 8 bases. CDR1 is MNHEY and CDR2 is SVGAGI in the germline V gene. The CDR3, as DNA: TGTGCCAGCAGTTACTCGTTGTCCGGCAATCAGCCCCAGCATTTT. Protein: CASSYSLSGNQPQHF.

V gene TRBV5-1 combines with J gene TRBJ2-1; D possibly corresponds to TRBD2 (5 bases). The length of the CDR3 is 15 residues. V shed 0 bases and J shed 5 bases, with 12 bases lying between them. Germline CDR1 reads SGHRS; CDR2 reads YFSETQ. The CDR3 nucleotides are TGCGCCAGCAGCTTGGGGGGAGACTATAACAATGAGCAGTTCTTC. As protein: CASSLGGDYNNEQFF.

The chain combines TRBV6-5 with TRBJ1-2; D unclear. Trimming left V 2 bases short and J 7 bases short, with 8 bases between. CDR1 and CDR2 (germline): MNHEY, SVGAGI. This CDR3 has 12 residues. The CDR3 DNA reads TGTGCCAGCAGTTACAGGGAGGCTGGCTACACCTTC. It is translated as CASSYREAGYTF.

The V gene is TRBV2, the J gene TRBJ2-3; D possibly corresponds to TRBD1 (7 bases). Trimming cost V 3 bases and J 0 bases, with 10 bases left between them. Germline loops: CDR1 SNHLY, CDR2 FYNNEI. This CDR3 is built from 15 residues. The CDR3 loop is CASSEEGASTDTQYF. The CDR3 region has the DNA TGTGCCAGCAGTGAGGAGGGGGCAAGCACAGATACGCAGTATTTT.

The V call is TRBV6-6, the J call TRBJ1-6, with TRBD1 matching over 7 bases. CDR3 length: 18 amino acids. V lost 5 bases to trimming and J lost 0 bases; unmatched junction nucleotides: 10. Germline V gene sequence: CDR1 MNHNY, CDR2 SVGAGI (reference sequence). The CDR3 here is CASSLLAGGSSYNSPLHF. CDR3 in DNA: TGTGCCAGCAGTCTTCTGGCAGGGGGGAGCTCCTATAATTCACCCCTCCACTTT.

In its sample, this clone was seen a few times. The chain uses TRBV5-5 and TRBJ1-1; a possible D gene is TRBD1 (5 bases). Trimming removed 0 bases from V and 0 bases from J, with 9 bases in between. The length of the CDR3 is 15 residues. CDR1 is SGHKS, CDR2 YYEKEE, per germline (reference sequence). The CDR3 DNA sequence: TGTGCCAGCAGCTTGGGCGGGGGAGTGAACACTGAAGCTTTCTTT. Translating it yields CASSLGGGVNTEAFF.

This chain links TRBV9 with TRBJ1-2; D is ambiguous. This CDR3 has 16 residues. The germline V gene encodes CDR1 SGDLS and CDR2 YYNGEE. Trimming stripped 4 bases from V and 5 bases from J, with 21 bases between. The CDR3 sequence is CASSPHDEGNLYGYTF. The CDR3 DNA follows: TGTGCCAGCAGCCCCCACGACGAGGGAAACCTTTATGGCTACACCTTC.

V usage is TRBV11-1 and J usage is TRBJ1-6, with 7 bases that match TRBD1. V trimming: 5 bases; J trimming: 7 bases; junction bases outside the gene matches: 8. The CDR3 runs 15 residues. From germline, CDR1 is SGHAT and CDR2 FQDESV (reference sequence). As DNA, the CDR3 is TGTGCCAGCAGCGCTAGGGGACAGAAGAATTCACCCCTCCACTTT. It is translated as CASSARGQKNSPLHF.

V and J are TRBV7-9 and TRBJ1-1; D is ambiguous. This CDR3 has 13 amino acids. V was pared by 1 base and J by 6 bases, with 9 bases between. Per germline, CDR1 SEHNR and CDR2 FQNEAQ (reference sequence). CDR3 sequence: CASSLVETPEAFF. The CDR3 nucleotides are TGTGCCAGCAGCTTAGTAGAGACACCTGAAGCTTTCTTT.

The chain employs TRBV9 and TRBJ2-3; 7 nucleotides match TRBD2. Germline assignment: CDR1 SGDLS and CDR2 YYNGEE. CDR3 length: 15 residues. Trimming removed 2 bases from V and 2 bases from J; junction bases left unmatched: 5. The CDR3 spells CASSVGGTNTDTQYF. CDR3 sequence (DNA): TGTGCCAGCAGCGTGGGCGGGACTAACACAGATACGCAGTATTTT.

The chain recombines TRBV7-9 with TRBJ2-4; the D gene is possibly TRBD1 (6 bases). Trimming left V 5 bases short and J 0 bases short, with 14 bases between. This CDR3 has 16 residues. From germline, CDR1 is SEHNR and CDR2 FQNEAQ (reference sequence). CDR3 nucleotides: TGTGCCAGCAGCCCCACGACAGGAATAGCCAAAAACATTCAGTACTTC. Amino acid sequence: CASSPTTGIAKNIQYF.

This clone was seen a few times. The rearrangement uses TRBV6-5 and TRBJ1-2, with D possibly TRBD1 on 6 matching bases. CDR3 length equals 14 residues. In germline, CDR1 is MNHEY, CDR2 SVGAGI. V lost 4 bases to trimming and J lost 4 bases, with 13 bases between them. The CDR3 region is CASSSQGPFYGYTF. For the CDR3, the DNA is TGTGCCAGCAGTTCACAGGGCCCGTTCTATGGCTACACCTTC.

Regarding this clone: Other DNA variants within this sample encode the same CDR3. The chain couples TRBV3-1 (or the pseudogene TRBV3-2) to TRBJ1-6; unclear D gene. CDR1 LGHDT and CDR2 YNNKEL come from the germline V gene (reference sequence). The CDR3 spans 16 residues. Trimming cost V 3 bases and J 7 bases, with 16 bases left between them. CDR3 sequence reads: CASSHNGQEKNSPLHF. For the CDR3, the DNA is TGTGCCAGCAGCCACAATGGGCAGGAAAAAAATTCACCCCTCCACTTT.

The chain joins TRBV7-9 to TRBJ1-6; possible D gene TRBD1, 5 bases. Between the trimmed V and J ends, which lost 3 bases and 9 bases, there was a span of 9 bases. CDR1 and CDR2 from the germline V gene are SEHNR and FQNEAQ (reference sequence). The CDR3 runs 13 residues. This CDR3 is CASSFDRTSPLHF. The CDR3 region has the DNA TGTGCCAGCAGCTTTGACAGAACTTCACCCCTCCACTTT.

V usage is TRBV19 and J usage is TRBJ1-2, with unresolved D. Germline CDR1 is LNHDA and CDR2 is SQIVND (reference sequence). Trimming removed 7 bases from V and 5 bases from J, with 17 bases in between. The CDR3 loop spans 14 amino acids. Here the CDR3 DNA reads TGTGCCAGTACACCGCGGGCAGGCCTGTATGGCTACACCTTC. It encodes CASTPRAGLYGYTF.

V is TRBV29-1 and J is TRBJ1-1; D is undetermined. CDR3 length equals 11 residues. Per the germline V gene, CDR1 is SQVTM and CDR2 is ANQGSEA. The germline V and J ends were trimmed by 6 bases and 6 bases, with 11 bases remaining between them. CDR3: CSVEVAAEAFF. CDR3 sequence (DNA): TGCAGCGTCGAGGTAGCGGCTGAAGCTTTCTTT.

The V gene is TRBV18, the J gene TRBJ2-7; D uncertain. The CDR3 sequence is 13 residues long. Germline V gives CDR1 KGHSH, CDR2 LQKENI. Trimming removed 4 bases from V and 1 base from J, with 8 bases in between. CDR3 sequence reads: CASSQQPSYEQYF. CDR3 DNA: TGTGCCAGCTCACAACAACCATCCTACGAGCAGTACTTC.